The T cell receptor (beta chain) under discussion was sequenced for a study of T-cell memory formation after mild COVID-19. Findings and limits, study-wide: Some SARS-CoV-2-responding clones were already detected in memory before infection.

The CDR3 has 16 residues. Losses at the gene ends were 2 bases for V and 4 bases for J; bases not matched to a gene: 11. In TCRdb, the 5' RACE reads were re-called with MiXCR into one record per CDR3 protein. Here the sample spans around 450,000 distinct CDR3 sequences, approximately 25% being singletons. On this clonotype itself: What it binds is not known.

The specimen sequenced was PBMCs or a T cell subset sorted from them (not recorded which). This receptor was identified in an adult woman who had mild COVID-19 (a few samples of this study predate the infection). Cell type and time point are not known. This chain joins TRBV12-3 or TRBV12-4 and TRBJ2-7; TRBD2 aligns across 7 bases. In DNA, the CDR3 is TGTGCCAGCAGTTTATCCATGGGGGGGACCCTGTACGAGCAGTACTTC. It specifies CASSLSMGGTLYEQYF.